This record covers a single T cell receptor beta chain. This sample stems from a study of blood T cell repertoires in COVID-19. Germline V gives CDR1 MNHEY, CDR2 SVGEGT. This CDR3 spans 15 amino acids. V was shortened by 4 bases and J by 3 bases, with 13 bases between the two germline ends. Only in-frame clones appear in the TCRdb table, and some are missing; sequencing was by immunoSEQ multiplex PCR. The repertoire holds around 260,000 clones, with roughly 86% as singletons. Material for sequencing was peripheral blood. This receptor was taken from a man aged 40-50 years who had recovered from COVID-19. This chain uses TRBV6-2 or TRBV6-3 with TRBJ1-5, with D perhaps TRBD1 (5 bases). The CDR3 loop is CASSSREMDNQPQHF. CDR3 bases: TGTGCCAGCAGTTCCAGGGAAATGGACAATCAGCCCCAGCATTTT.